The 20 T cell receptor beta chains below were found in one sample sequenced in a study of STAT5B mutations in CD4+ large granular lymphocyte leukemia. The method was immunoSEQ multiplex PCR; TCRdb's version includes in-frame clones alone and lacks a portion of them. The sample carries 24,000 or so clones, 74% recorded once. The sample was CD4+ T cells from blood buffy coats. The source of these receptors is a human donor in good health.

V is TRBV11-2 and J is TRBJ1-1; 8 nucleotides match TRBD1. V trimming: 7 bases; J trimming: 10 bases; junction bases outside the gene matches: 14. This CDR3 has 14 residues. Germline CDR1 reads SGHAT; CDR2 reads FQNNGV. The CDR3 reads CASNPAMNRGRAFF. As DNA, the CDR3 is TGTGCCAGCAACCCCGCGATGAACAGGGGGAGAGCTTTCTTT. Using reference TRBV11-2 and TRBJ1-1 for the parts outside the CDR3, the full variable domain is EAGVAQSPRYKIIEKRQSVAFWCNPISGHATLYWYQQILGQGPKLLIQFQNNGVVDDSQLPKDRFSAERLKGVDSTLKIQPAKLEDSAVYLCASNPAMNRGRAFFGQGTRLTVV.

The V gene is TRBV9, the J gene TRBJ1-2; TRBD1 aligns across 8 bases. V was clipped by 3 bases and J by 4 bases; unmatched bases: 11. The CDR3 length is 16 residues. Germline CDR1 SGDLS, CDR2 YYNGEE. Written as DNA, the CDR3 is TGTGCCAGCAGCGGAGGGACAGGAGCTCGTGTCTATGGCTACACCTTC. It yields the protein CASSGGTGARVYGYTF.

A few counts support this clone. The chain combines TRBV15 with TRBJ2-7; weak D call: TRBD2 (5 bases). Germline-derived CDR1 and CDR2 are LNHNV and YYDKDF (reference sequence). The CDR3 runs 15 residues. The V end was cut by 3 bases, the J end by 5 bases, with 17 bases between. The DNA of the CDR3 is TGTGCCACCAGCAGGGGCTGGGAGTCTCACAACGAGCAGTACTTC. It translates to CATSRGWESHNEQYF.

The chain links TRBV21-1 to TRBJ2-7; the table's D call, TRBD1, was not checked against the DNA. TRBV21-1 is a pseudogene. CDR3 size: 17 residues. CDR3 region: CASSSHTTGTGSYEQYV. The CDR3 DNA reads TGTGCCAGCAGCAGTCATACTACCGGGACAGGGTCCTACGAGCAGTACGTC.

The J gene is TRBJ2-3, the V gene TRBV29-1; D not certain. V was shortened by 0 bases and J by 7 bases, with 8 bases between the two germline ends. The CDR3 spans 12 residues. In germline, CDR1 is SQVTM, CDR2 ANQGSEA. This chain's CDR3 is CSVEDQAYTQYF. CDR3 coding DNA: TGCAGCGTTGAAGATCAGGCTTATACGCAGTATTTT.

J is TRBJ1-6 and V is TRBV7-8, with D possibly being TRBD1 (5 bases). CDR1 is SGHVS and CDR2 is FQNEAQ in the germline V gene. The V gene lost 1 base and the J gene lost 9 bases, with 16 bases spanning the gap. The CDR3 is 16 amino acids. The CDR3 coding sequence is TGTGCCAGCAGCTTAGGGGGACCCCCAGAGGTTTCACCCCTCCACTTT. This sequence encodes CASSLGGPPEVSPLHF.

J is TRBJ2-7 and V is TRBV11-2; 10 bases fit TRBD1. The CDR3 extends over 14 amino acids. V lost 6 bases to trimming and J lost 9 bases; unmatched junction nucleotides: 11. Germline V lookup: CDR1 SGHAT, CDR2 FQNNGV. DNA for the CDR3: TGTGCCAGCAGTCCCGCCGGGACAGGGGCCGGGCAGTACTTC. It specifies CASSPAGTGAGQYF.

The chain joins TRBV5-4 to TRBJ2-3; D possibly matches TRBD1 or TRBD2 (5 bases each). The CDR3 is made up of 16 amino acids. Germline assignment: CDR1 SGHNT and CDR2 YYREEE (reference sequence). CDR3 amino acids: CASGQGGFGSTDTQYF. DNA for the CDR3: TGTGCTTCGGGGCAGGGTGGCTTCGGCAGCACAGATACGCAGTATTTT.

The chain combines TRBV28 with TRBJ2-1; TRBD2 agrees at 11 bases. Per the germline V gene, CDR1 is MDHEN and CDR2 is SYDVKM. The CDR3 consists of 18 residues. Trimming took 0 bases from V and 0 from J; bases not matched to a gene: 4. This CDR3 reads CASSLWISGRASYNEQFF. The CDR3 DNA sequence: TGTGCCAGCAGTTTATGGATTAGCGGGAGGGCCTCCTACAATGAGCAGTTCTTC.

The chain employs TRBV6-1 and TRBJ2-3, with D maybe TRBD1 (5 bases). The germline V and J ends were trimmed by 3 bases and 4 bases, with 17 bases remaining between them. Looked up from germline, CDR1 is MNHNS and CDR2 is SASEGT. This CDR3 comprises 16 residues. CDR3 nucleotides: TGTGCCAGCAGTGACGCGTGGACATTTGTCCCAGATACGCAGTATTTT. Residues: CASSDAWTFVPDTQYF.

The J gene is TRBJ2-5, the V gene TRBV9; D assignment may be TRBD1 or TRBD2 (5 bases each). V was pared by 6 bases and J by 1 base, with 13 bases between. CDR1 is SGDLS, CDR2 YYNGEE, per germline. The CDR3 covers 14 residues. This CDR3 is CASTSGPIQETQYF. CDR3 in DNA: TGTGCCAGCACCTCGGGACCTATCCAAGAGACCCAGTACTTC.

The DNA for the CDR3 is TGTGCCAGCAGCCTAAGGATCCAATACCTCCCCGAGAATGAAAAACTGTTTTTT. It yields the protein CASSLRIQYLPENEKLFF. The chain carries TRBV7-8 and TRBJ1-4; D uncertain. The V gene's germline CDR1 is SGHVS and CDR2 FQNEAQ. V was clipped by 5 bases and J by 5 bases, with 24 bases between them. The CDR3 consists of 18 residues.

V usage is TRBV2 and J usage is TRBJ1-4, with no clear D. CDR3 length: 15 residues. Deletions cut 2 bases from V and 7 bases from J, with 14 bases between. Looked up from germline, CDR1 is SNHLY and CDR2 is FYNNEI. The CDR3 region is CASSESHGWGEKLFF. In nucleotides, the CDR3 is TGTGCCAGCAGTGAATCACATGGCTGGGGTGAAAAACTGTTTTTT.

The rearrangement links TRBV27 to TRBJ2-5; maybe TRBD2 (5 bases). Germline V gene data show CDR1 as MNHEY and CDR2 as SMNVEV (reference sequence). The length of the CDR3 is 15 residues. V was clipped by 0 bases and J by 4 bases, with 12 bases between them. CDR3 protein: CASSLSASWGETQYF. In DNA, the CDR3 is TGTGCCAGCAGTTTATCGGCTAGCTGGGGAGAGACCCAGTACTTC.

The CDR3 loop reads CASSPGQGGGYTF. CDR3 DNA sequence: TGTGCCAGCAGCCCCGGACAGGGTGGAGGCTACACCTTC. The chain couples TRBV7-9 to TRBJ1-2; 8 bases map to TRBD1. With 5 bases clipped from V and 8 bases from J, the junction kept 7 bases outside the gene matches. This CDR3 contains 13 residues. The germline gives CDR1 SEHNR, CDR2 FQNEAQ (reference sequence).

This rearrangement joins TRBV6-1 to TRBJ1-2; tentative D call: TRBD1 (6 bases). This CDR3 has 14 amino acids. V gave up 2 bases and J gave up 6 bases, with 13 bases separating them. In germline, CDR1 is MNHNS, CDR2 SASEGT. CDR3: CASSEMGGRDGYTF. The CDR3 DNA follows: TGTGCCAGCAGTGAAATGGGGGGGCGGGATGGCTACACCTTC.

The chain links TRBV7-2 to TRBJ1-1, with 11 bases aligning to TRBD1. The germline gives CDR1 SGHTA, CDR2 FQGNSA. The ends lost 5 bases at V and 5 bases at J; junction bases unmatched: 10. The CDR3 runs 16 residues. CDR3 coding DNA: TGTGCCAGCAGCCTGACACGGACAGGGGGCTTTACTGAAGCTTTCTTT. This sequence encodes CASSLTRTGGFTEAFF.

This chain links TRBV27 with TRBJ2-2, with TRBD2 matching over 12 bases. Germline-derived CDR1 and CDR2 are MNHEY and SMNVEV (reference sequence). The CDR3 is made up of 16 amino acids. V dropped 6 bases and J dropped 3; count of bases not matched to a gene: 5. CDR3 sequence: CASRLLAGGHTGELFF. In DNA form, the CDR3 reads TGTGCCAGCAGGCTCCTAGCGGGAGGGCACACCGGGGAGCTGTTTTTT.

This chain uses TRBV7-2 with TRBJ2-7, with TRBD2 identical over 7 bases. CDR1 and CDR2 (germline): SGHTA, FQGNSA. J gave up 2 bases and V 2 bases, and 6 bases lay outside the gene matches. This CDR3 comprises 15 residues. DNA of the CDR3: TGTGCCAGCAGCTTAAGCGGCGGGACTACCTACGAGCAGTACTTC. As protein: CASSLSGGTTYEQYF.

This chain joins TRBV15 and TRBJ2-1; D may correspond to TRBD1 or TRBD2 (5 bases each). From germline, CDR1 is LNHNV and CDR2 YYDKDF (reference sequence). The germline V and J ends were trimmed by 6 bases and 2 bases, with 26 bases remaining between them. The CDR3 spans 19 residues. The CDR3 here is CATRPGTASLATTYNEQFF. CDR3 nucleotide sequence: TGTGCCACCAGGCCGGGGACGGCCTCTCTAGCTACCACCTACAATGAGCAGTTCTTC.